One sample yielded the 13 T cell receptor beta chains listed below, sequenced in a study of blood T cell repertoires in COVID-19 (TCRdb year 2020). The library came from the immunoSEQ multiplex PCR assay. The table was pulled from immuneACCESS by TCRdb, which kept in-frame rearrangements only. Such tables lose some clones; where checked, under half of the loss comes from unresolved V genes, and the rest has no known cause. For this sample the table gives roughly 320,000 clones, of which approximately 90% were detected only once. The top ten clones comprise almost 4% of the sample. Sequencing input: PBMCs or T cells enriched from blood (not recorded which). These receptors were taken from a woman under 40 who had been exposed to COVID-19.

CDR3 DNA: TGTGCCAGCAGCGTACAGGGTCTCATTCAGTACTTC. Its protein is CASSVQGLIQYF. The J gene is TRBJ2-4, the V gene TRBV7-9; TRBD1 is a possible D gene (6 bases). Trimming left V 5 bases short and J 9 bases short, with 11 bases between. In germline, CDR1 is SEHNR, CDR2 FQNEAQ (reference sequence). The CDR3 runs to 12 residues.

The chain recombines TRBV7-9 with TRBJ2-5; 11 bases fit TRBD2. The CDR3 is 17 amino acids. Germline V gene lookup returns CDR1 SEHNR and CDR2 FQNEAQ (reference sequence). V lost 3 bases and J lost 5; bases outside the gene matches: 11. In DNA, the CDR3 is TGTGCCAGCAGCTTCTTTCGGCTAGCGGGGGGCGGGGAGACCCAGTACTTC. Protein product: CASSFFRLAGGGETQYF.

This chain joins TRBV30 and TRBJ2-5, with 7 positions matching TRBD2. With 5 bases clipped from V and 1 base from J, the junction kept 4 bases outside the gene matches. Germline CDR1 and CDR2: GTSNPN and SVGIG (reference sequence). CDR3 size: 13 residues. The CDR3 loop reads CAWLAEFQETQYF. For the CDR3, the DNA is TGTGCCTGGCTAGCGGAGTTCCAAGAGACCCAGTACTTC. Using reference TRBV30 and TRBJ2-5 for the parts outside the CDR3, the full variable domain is SQTIHQWPATLVQPVGSPLSLECTVEGTSNPNLYWYRQAAGRGLQLLFYSVGIGQISSEVPQNLSASRPQDRQFILSSKKLLLSDSGFYLCAWLAEFQETQYFGPGTRLLVL.

The CDR3 nucleotides read TGTGCCAGCAGCTTGGACACGAACACCGGGGAGCTGTTTTTT. It specifies CASSLDTNTGELFF. V usage is TRBV7-2 and J usage is TRBJ2-2, with a possible D match to TRBD1 (5 bases). V gave up 3 bases and J gave up 0 bases, with 5 bases separating them. CDR1 and CDR2 (germline): SGHTA, FQGNSA. The CDR3 is 14 residues long.

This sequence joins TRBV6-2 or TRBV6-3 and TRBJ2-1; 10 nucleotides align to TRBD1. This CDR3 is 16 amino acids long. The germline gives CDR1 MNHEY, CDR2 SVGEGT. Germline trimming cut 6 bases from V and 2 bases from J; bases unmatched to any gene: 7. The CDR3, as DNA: TGTGCCAGCAGGCCTCTCGGGACAGGGGCCTACAATGAGCAGTTCTTC. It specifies CASRPLGTGAYNEQFF.

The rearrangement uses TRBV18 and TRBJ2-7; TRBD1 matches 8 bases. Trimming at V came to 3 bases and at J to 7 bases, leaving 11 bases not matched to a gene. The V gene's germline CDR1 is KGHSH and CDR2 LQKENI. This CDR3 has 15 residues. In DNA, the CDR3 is TGTGCCAGCTCACCGGGCTGGCAGGGGGCGGAGGAGCAGTACTTC. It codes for CASSPGWQGAEEQYF. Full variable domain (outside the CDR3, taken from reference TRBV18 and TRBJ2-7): NAGVMQNPRHLVRRRGQEARLRCSPMKGHSHVYWYRQLPEEGLKFMVYLQKENIIDESGMPKERFSAEFPKEGPSILRIQQVVRGDSAAYFCASSPGWQGAEEQYFGPGTRLTVT.

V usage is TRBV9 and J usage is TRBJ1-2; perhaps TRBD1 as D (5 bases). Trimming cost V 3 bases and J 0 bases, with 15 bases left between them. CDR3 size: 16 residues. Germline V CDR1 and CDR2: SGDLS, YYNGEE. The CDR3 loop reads CASSAGTGGSNYGYTF. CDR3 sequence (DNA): TGTGCCAGCAGCGCCGGAACCGGGGGTTCTAACTATGGCTACACCTTC.

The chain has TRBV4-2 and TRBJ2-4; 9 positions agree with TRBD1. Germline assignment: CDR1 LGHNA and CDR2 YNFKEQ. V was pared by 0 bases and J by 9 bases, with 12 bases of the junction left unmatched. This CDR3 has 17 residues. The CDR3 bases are TGTGCCAGCAGCCAAGAATTCACAGGGGGCAGAGAGGTCATTCAGTACTTC. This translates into CASSQEFTGGREVIQYF.

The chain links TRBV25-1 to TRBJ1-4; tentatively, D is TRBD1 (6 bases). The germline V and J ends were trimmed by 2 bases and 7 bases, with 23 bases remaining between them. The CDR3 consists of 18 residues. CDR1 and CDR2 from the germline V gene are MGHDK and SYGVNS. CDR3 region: CASSEAPGNREVSEKLFF. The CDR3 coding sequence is TGTGCCAGCAGTGAAGCCCCGGGGAACAGGGAAGTGAGTGAAAAACTGTTTTTT.

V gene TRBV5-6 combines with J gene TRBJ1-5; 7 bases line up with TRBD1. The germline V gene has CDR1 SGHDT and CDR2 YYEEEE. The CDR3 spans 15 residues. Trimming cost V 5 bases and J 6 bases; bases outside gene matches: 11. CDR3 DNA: TGTGCCAGCAGTAAGGGGGCACAGCCGATTCAGCCCCAGCATTTT. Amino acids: CASSKGAQPIQPQHF.

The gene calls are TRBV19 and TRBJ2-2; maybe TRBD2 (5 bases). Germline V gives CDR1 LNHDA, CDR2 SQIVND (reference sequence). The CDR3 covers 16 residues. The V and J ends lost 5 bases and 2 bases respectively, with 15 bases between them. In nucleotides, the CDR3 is TGTGCCAGTAGTTCCCCCGGAGGATTTAACACCGGGGAGCTGTTTTTT. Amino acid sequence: CASSSPGGFNTGELFF.

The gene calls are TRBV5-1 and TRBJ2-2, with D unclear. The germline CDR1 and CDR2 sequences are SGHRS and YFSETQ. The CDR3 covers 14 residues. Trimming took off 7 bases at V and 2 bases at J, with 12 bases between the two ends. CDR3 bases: TGCGCCAGCGCCTCCCTAGACAACACCGGGGAGCTGTTTTTT. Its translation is CASASLDNTGELFF.

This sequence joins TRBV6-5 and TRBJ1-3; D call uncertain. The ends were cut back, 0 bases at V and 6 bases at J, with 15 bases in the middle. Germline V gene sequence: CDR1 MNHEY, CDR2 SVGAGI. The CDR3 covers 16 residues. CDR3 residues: CASSYSIFPGTNTIYF. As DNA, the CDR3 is TGTGCCAGCAGTTACTCGATCTTTCCAGGAACAAACACCATATATTTT.